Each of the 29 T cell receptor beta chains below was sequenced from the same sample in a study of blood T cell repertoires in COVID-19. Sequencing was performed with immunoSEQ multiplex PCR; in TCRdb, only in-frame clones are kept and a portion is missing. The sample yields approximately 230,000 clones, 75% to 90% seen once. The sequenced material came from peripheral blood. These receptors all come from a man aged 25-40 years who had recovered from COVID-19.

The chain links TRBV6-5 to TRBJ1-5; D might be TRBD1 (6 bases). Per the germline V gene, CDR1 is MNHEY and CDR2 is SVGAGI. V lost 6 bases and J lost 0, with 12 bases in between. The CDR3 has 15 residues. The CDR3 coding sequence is TGTGCCAGCAGGACAGGACCTTATAGCAATCAGCCCCAGCATTTT. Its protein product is CASRTGPYSNQPQHF.

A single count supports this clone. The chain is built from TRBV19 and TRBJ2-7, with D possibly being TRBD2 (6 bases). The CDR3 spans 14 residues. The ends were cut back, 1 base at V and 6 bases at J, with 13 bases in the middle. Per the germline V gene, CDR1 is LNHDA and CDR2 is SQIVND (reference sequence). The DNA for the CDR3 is TGTGCCAGTAGTATAGGGGGGGAACTTGTCGAGCAGTACTTC. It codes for CASSIGGELVEQYF.

CDR3 sequence reads: CASSLLAGGQSEQFF. In DNA, the CDR3 is TGTGCCAGCAGTCTTCTAGCGGGGGGGCAGAGTGAGCAGTTCTTC. J is TRBJ2-1 and V is TRBV7-9; TRBD2 aligns across 12 bases. Losses at the gene ends were 6 bases for V and 9 bases for J; bases not matched to a gene: 9. The CDR3 runs 15 residues. Germline V gene lookup returns CDR1 SEHNR and CDR2 FQNEAQ (reference sequence).

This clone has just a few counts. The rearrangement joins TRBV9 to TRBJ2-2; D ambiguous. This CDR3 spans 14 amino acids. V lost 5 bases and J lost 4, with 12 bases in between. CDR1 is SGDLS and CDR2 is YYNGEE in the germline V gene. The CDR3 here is CASRPLVSTGELFF. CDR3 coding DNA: TGTGCCAGCAGGCCTCTCGTGAGCACCGGGGAGCTGTTTTTT.

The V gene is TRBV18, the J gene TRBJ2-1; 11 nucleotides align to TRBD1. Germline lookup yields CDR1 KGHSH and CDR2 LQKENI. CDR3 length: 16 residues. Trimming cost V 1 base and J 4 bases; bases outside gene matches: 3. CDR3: CASSPLDRGPYNEQFF. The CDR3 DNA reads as TGTGCCAGCTCACCACTGGACAGGGGGCCATACAATGAGCAGTTCTTC. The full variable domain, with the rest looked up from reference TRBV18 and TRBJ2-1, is NAGVMQNPRHLVRRRGQEARLRCSPMKGHSHVYWYRQLPEEGLKFMVYLQKENIIDESGMPKERFSAEFPKEGPSILRIQQVVRGDSAAYFCASSPLDRGPYNEQFFGPGTRLTVL.

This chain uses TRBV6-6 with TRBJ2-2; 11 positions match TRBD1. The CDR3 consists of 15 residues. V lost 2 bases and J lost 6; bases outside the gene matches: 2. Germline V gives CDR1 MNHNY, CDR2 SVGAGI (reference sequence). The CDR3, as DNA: TGTGCCAGCAGTTACCCGGGACAGGGGGCCGGGGAGCTGTTTTTT. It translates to CASSYPGQGAGELFF.

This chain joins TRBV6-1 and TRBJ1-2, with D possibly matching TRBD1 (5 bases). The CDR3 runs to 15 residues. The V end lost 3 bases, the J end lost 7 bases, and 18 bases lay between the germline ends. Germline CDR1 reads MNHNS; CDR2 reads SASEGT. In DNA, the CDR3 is TGTGCCAGCAGTGATGCGAAGGGGTCGATAGGTGGCTACACCTTC. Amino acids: CASSDAKGSIGGYTF.

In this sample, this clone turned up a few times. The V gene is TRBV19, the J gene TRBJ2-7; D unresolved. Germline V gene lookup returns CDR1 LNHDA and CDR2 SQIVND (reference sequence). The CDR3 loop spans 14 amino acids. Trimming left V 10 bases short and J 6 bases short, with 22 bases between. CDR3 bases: TGTGCCACCGGTGTAAGACATGGCTGGGTCGAGCAGTACTTC. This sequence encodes CATGVRHGWVEQYF.

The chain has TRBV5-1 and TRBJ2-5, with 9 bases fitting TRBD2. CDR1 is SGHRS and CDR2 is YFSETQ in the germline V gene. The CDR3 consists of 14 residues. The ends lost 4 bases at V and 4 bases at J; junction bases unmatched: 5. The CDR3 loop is CASSNQRGVETQYF. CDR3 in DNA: TGCGCCAGCAGCAATCAGCGGGGGGTAGAGACCCAGTACTTC.

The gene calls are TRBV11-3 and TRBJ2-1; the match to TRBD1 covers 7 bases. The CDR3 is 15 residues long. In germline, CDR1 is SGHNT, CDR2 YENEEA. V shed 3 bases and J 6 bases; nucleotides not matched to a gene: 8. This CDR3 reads CASSLQGDVGNEQFF. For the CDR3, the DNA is TGTGCCAGCAGCTTGCAGGGGGATGTTGGCAATGAGCAGTTCTTC.

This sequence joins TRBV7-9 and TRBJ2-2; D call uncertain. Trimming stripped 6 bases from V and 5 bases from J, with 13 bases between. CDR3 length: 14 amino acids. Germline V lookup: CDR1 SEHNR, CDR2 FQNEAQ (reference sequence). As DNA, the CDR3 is TGTGCCAGCAGTCCCGACATTTATACCGGGGAGCTGTTTTTT. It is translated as CASSPDIYTGELFF.

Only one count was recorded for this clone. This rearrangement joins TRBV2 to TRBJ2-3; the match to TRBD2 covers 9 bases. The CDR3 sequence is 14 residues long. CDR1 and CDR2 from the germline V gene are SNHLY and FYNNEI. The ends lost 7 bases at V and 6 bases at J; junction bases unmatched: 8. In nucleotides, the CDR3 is TGTGCCAGCACCCCGGGACTAGCAGGCGATACGCAGTATTTT. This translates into CASTPGLAGDTQYF. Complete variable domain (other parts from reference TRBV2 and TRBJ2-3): EPEVTQTPSHQVTQMGQEVILRCVPISNHLYFYWYRQILGQKVEFLVSFYNNEISEKSEIFDDQFSVERPDGSNFTLKIRSTKLEDSAMYFCASTPGLAGDTQYFGPGTRLTVL.

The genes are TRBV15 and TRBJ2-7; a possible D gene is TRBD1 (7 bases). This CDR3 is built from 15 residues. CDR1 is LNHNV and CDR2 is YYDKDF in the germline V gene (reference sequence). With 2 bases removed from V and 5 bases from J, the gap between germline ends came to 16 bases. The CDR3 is CATSRLHRGGNEQYF. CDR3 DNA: TGTGCCACCAGCAGACTACACAGGGGAGGAAACGAGCAGTACTTC.

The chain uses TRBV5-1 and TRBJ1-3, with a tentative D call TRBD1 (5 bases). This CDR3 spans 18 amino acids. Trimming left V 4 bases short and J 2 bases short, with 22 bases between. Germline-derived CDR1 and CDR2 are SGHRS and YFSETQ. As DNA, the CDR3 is TGCGCCAGCAGCCTTCCCCACGGGACTACAATGGCTGGAAACACCATATATTTT. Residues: CASSLPHGTTMAGNTIYF.

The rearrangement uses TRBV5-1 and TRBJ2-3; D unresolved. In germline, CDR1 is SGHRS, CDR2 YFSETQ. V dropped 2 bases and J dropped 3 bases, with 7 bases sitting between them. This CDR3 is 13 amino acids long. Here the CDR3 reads CASSFYRTDTQYF. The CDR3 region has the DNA TGCGCCAGCAGCTTTTACAGAACAGATACGCAGTATTTT.

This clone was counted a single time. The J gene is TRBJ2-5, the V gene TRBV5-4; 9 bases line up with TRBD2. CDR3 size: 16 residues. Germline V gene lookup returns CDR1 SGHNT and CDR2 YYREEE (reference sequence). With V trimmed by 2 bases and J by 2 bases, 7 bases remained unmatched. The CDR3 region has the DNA TGTGCCAGCAGCTTAGACCTAGCGGGGAGACAAGAGACCCAGTACTTC. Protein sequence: CASSLDLAGRQETQYF.

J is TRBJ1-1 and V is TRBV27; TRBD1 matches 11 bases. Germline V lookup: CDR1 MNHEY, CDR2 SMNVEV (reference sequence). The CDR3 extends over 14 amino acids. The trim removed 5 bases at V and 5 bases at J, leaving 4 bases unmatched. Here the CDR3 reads CASSGQGARTEAFF. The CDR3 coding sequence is TGTGCCAGCAGTGGACAGGGGGCGCGGACTGAAGCTTTCTTT.

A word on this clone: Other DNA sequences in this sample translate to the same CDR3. The CDR3 sequence is CASSDPGMNTEAFF. In DNA form, the CDR3 reads TGCGCCAGCAGTGATCCAGGGATGAACACTGAAGCTTTCTTT. The chain has TRBV10-1 and TRBJ1-1, with D tentatively TRBD1 (5 bases). Germline assignment: CDR1 WNHNN and CDR2 SYGVQD (reference sequence). The CDR3 extends over 14 amino acids. V was trimmed by 3 bases and J by 0 bases, leaving 8 bases between them.

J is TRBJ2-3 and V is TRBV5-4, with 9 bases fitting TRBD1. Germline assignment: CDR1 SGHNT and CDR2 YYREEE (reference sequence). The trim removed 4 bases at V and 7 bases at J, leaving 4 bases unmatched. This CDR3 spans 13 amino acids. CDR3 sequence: CASSQGQGYTQYF. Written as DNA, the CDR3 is TGTGCCAGCAGCCAGGGACAGGGATATACGCAGTATTTT.

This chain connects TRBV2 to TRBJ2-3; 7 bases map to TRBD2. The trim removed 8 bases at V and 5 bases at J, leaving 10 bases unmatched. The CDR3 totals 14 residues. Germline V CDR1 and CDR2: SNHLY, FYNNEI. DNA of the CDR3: TGTGCCAGCTGGCTAGCGGATATTGGAGATACGCAGTATTTT. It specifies CASWLADIGDTQYF.

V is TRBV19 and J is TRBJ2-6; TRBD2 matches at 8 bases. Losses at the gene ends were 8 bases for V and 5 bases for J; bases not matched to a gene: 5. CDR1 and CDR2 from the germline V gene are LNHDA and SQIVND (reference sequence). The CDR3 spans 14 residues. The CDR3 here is CASRGGVRANVLTF. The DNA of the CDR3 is TGTGCCAGTCGGGGGGGCGTGAGGGCCAACGTCCTGACTTTC.

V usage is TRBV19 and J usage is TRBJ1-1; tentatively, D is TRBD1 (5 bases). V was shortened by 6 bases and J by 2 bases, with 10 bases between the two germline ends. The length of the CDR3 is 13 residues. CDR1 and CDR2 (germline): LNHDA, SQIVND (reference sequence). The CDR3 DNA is TGTGCCAGTAGCGGGACTTCCAACACTGAAGCTTTCTTT. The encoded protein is CASSGTSNTEAFF.

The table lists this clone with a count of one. The CDR3 spells CASSYSLRQGRTPLHF. In DNA form, the CDR3 reads TGTGCCAGCAGTTACTCCCTGAGACAGGGACGGACACCCCTCCACTTT. The gene calls are TRBV6-5 and TRBJ1-6; TRBD1 aligns across 7 bases. The J segment lost 11 bases and the V segment lost 0 bases, leaving 10 bases of the junction unmatched. The CDR3 runs 16 residues. Germline assignment: CDR1 MNHEY and CDR2 SVGAGI.

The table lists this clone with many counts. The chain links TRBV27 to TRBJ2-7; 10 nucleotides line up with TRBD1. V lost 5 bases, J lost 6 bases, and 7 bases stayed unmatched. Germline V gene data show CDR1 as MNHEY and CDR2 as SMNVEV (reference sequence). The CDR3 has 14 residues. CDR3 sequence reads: CASSDGTGEPEQYF. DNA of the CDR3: TGTGCCAGCAGTGACGGGACAGGGGAACCCGAGCAGTACTTC.

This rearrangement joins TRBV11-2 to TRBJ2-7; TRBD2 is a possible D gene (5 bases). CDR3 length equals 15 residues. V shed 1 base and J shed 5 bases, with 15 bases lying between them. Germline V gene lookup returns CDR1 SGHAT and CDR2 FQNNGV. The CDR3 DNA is TGTGCCAGCAGCTTAGGGGCCCGGGTCGGGGACGAGCAGTACTTC. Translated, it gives CASSLGARVGDEQYF.

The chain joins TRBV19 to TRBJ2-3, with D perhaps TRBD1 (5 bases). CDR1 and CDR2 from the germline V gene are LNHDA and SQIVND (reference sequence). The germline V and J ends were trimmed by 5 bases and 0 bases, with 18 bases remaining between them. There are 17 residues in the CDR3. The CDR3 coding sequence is TGTGCCAGTAGTCCACTAACTGACAGCGTTAGCACAGATACGCAGTATTTT. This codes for CASSPLTDSVSTDTQYF.

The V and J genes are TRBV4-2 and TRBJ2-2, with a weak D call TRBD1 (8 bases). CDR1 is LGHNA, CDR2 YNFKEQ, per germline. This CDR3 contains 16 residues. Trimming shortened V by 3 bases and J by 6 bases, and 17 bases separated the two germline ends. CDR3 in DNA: TGTGCCAGCAGCCACGCCGGACAGGGAGGGGCCGGGGAGCTGTTTTTT. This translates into CASSHAGQGGAGELFF.

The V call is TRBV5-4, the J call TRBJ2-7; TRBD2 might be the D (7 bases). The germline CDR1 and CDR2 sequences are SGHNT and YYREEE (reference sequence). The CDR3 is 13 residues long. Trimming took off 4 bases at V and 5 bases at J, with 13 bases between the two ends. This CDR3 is CASSGGGRDEQYF. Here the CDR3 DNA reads TGTGCCAGCAGCGGGGGGGGCAGGGACGAGCAGTACTTC.

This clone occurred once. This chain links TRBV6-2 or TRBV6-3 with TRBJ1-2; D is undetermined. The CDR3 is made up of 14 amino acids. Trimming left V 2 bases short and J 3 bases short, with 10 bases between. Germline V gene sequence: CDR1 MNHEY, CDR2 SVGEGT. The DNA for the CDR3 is TGTGCCAGCAGTTACCAACAGCACTACTATGGCTACACCTTC. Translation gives CASSYQQHYYGYTF.